In its sample, the clone carrying this TCR beta chain was seen once. The entry originates in a study of blood T cell repertoires in COVID-19. Germline values: CDR1 SGHTA, CDR2 FQGNSA. Between the trimmed V and J ends, which lost 0 bases and 6 bases, there was a span of 9 bases. The CDR3 extends over 13 amino acids. Here immunoSEQ multiplex PCR was the method, and the copy in TCRdb shows in-frame clones only, minus some. Of about 240,000 clones in the sample, around 83% were seen once. The TCR comes from a woman between 55 and 75 years old with active or convalescent COVID-19. The V call is TRBV7-2, the J call TRBJ2-7, with a tentative D call TRBD2 (5 bases). Sample: peripheral blood. This CDR3 is CASSLARGPEQYF. The CDR3 DNA reads TGTGCCAGCAGCTTAGCCCGGGGTCCCGAGCAGTACTTC.